This T cell receptor beta chain was profiled in a study of OX40 agonist ivuxolimab in advanced cancers. Between the trimmed V and J ends, which lost 1 base and 2 bases, there was a span of 12 bases. Germline CDR1 LGHNA, CDR2 YNFKEQ. This CDR3 contains 16 residues. The table came from immunoSEQ multiplex PCR; TCRdb's copy has only in-frame clones and leaves some out. This sample has about 50,000 clones, with roughly three quarters found just once. This clone was seen a few times. The clonotype was recovered from an adult with an advanced solid tumor such as melanoma, head and neck, liver or kidney cancer. Sample: CD4+ or CD8+ T cells sorted from blood, taken in a trial of the OX40 agonist ivuxolimab. V gene TRBV4-2 combines with J gene TRBJ1-3; a weak D match, TRBD1 (6 bases). The CDR3 DNA follows: TGTGCCAGCAGCCAAGCACAGGGAAATACTGGAAACACCATATATTTT. Protein sequence: CASSQAQGNTGNTIYF.